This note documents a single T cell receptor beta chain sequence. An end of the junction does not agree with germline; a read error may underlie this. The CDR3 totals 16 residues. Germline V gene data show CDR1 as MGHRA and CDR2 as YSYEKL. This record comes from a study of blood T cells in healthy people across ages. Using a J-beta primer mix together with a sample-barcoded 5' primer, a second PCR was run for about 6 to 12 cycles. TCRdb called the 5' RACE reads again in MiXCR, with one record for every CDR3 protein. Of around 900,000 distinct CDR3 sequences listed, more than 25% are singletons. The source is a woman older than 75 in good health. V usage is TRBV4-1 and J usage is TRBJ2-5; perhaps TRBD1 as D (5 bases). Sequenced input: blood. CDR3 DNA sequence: TGCGCCAACAGCCCCCTCCGGCCGCAGGGTGCAGAGACCCAGTACTTC. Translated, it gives CANSPLRPQGAETQYF.